Presented here are 22 T cell receptor beta chains from one specimen sequenced in a study of blood T cell repertoires in COVID-19 (dated by TCRdb to 2019 to 2021). Libraries were made using the immunoSEQ multiplex PCR assay. Sourced from immuneACCESS, this table was stored by TCRdb with only in-frame sequences that have V and J called. A share of the clones is absent; for the studies checked, an unresolved V gene accounts for under half, and the remainder has no known explanation. The sample table shows more than 65,000 clones, and about 85% are seen once. Clones ranked in the top ten supply approximately 5.5% of the sample. The source material was peripheral blood. These TCRs come from a man older than 75 with acute or convalescent COVID-19.

J is TRBJ1-4 and V is TRBV19, with TRBD1 identical over 10 bases. Germline CDR1 is LNHDA and CDR2 is SQIVND (reference sequence). The CDR3 sequence is 16 residues long. V lost 7 bases to trimming and J lost 8 bases; unmatched junction nucleotides: 13. CDR3 sequence (DNA): TGTGCCAGTACCCAACTCGGGACAGGGGTTGCAGAAAAACTGTTTTTT. This sequence encodes CASTQLGTGVAEKLFF.

This clone is classed as medium-sized. This chain joins TRBV6-2 or TRBV6-3 and TRBJ1-5, with a weak D call TRBD1 (5 bases). Germline V CDR1 and CDR2: MNHEY, SVGEGT. The V and J ends lost 1 base and 7 bases respectively, with 11 bases between them. The CDR3 length is 14 residues. CDR3 sequence reads: CASSYLQGGQPQHF. The CDR3 DNA reads TGTGCCAGCAGTTACTTGCAGGGCGGACAGCCCCAGCATTTT.

The chain employs TRBV21-1 and TRBJ2-7; TRBD2 is taken as the D call from the table, unchecked against the DNA. TRBV21-1 is shown as a pseudogene. The CDR3 sequence is 14 residues long. The CDR3 DNA reads TGTGCCAGCAGCAAAGACGAAGCCAATTACGAGCAGTACTTC. Translation gives CASSKDEANYEQYF.

V usage is TRBV4-1 and J usage is TRBJ1-5, with a possible D match to TRBD1 (6 bases). From germline, CDR1 is MGHRA and CDR2 YSYEKL. V was shortened by 1 base and J by 5 bases, with 9 bases between the two germline ends. The CDR3 has 14 amino acids. CDR3 loop: CASSQGSGDQPQHF. CDR3 in DNA: TGCGCCAGCAGCCAAGGATCAGGGGATCAGCCCCAGCATTTT.

The table lists this clone with a count of one. V is TRBV2 and J is TRBJ2-2; 14 bases fit TRBD2. CDR1 is SNHLY and CDR2 is FYNNEI in the germline V gene. The CDR3 is 16 residues long. Unmatched junction bases numbered 8, after V lost 8 bases and J lost 6 bases. The CDR3 loop reads CASGGLAGAAAGELFF. The CDR3 nucleotides are TGTGCCAGCGGGGGACTAGCGGGAGCGGCGGCCGGGGAGCTGTTTTTT.

This clone was observed a single time. The chain links TRBV7-3 to TRBJ2-2; no definite D call. Germline V gene sequence: CDR1 SGHTA, CDR2 FQGTGA. Trimming shortened V by 3 bases and J by 6 bases, and 5 bases separated the two germline ends. The CDR3 is made up of 12 amino acids. This CDR3 is CASSLAAGELFF. Written as DNA, the CDR3 is TGTGCCAGCAGCTTGGCGGCCGGGGAGCTGTTTTTT.

V and J are TRBV19 and TRBJ1-6; 11 bases match TRBD1. The CDR3 loop spans 18 amino acids. Per the germline V gene, CDR1 is LNHDA and CDR2 is SQIVND (reference sequence). Unmatched junction bases numbered 7, after V lost 5 bases and J lost 1 base. In DNA form, the CDR3 reads TGTGCCAGTAGTCCTCAAGGACAGGGGGCATCCTATAATTCACCCCTCCACTTT. This codes for CASSPQGQGASYNSPLHF.

The chain links TRBV6-5 to TRBJ2-7, with D maybe TRBD2 (6 bases). V dropped 5 bases and J dropped 3 bases, with 17 bases sitting between them. Germline assignment: CDR1 MNHEY and CDR2 SVGAGI. The CDR3 has 15 amino acids. The CDR3 sequence is CASSQSGPGVYEQYF. Here the CDR3 DNA reads TGTGCCAGCAGTCAATCTGGGCCGGGGGTCTACGAGCAGTACTTC.

This clone was detected once. The rearrangement joins TRBV6-4 to TRBJ2-5, with TRBD1 matching over 11 bases. CDR1 and CDR2 (germline): MRHNA, SNTAGT. Trimming removed 7 bases from V and 5 bases from J; junction bases left unmatched: 15. The CDR3 spans 17 residues. The CDR3 spells CASTTQRTGGRGETQYF. CDR3 DNA: TGTGCCAGCACCACCCAGAGGACAGGGGGCAGGGGGGAGACCCAGTACTTC.

The V and J genes are TRBV6-5 and TRBJ1-2; the match to TRBD1 covers 7 bases. The trim removed 8 bases at V and 4 bases at J, leaving 10 bases unmatched. The CDR3 totals 14 residues. The germline V gene encodes CDR1 MNHEY and CDR2 SVGAGI. The CDR3 bases are TGTGCCAGCGCTATAGGGGGCCGGTTCTATGGCTACACCTTC. Translation gives CASAIGGRFYGYTF.

This chain links TRBV6-6 with TRBJ2-1; no reliable D call. The germline V and J ends were trimmed by 0 bases and 6 bases, with 9 bases remaining between them. Germline lookup yields CDR1 MNHNY and CDR2 SVGAGI (reference sequence). The CDR3 totals 14 residues. CDR3 nucleotide sequence: TGTGCCAGCAGTTACTCAGCCCCCATCAATGAGCAGTTCTTC. Its protein product is CASSYSAPINEQFF.

The CDR3 loop is CASSFQRGLLYEQYF. For the CDR3, the DNA is TGTGCCAGCAGCTTTCAAAGGGGGCTCCTCTACGAGCAGTACTTC. V is TRBV5-4 and J is TRBJ2-7, with 7 bases matching TRBD1. The CDR3 totals 15 residues. After removal of 2 bases from V and 3 bases from J, the junction contained 8 bases not matched to a gene. The V gene's germline CDR1 is SGHNT and CDR2 YYREEE (reference sequence). The entire variable domain, with the rest obtained from reference TRBV5-4 and TRBJ2-7, is as follows: ETGVTQSPTHLIKTRGQQVTLRCSSQSGHNTVSWYQQALGQGPQFIFQYYREEENGRGNFPPRFSGLQFPNYSSELNVNALELDDSALYLCASSFQRGLLYEQYFGPGTRLTVT.

The count of this clone is one. The chain joins TRBV3-1 (or the pseudogene TRBV3-2) to TRBJ1-3, with TRBD1 matching 8 bases. V was clipped by 3 bases and J by 2 bases; unmatched bases: 6. From germline, CDR1 is LGHDT and CDR2 YNNKEL (reference sequence). This CDR3 region has 16 residues. The CDR3 protein is CASSHSQGAPGNTIYF. The CDR3 bases are TGTGCCAGCAGCCACAGCCAGGGGGCGCCTGGAAACACCATATATTTT.

The chain has TRBV9 and TRBJ2-5; 8 bases align to TRBD1. CDR3 length equals 15 residues. The V and J ends lost 5 bases and 3 bases, in that order; junction bases with no gene match: 9. Germline CDR1 is SGDLS and CDR2 is YYNGEE. The CDR3 DNA is TGTGCCAGCAGGGCAGGGGGCGCCTATGAAGAGACCCAGTACTTC. Residues: CASRAGGAYEETQYF. Full variable domain (missing parts from reference TRBV9 and TRBJ2-5): DSGVTQTPKHLITATGQRVTLRCSPRSGDLSVYWYQQSLDQGLQFLIQYYNGEERAKGNILERFSAQQFPDLHSELNLSSLELGDSALYFCASRAGGAYEETQYFGPGTRLLVL.

The J gene is TRBJ2-3, the V gene TRBV11-1; D may be TRBD2 (6 bases). Germline V gene lookup returns CDR1 SGHAT and CDR2 FQDESV (reference sequence). The CDR3 is 15 amino acids. V was cut by 7 bases and J by 5 bases, with 19 bases left in between. CDR3 sequence reads: CASTPFKEGGDTQYF. DNA of the CDR3: TGTGCCAGCACCCCATTTAAGGAGGGTGGAGATACGCAGTATTTT.

This chain uses TRBV19 with TRBJ2-1; 11 nucleotides agree with TRBD2. Germline assignment: CDR1 LNHDA and CDR2 SQIVND (reference sequence). This CDR3 has 15 residues. V shed 1 base, J shed 10 bases, and the junction held 6 bases outside the gene matches. CDR3 nucleotides: TGTGCCAGTAGTATAGTCTGGTCTAGCGGGAGGGAGCAGTTCTTC. It specifies CASSIVWSSGREQFF.

The chain carries TRBV7-2 and TRBJ1-4; 9 positions match TRBD1. Unmatched junction bases numbered 6, after V lost 3 bases and J lost 7 bases. This CDR3 spans 15 amino acids. Germline assignment: CDR1 SGHTA and CDR2 FQGNSA. CDR3 residues: CASSFPGQGGEKLFF. The CDR3 coding sequence is TGTGCCAGCAGCTTCCCGGGACAGGGAGGTGAAAAACTGTTTTTT.

This clone was picked up one time. The chain carries TRBV27 and TRBJ2-1; D may be TRBD2 (6 bases). CDR1 is MNHEY and CDR2 is SMNVEV in the germline V gene (reference sequence). Trimming cost V 6 bases and J 9 bases, with 18 bases left between them. This CDR3 is 14 amino acids long. The DNA of the CDR3 is TGTGCCAGCAGCCGCCCCTTGGGGGGAACTGAGCAGTTCTTC. This translates into CASSRPLGGTEQFF.

Concerning this clone: The junction shows a germline mismatch at one end, possibly a read error. The genes are TRBV24-1 and TRBJ2-1; 7 bases are a match to TRBD1. The CDR3 is made up of 18 amino acids. The germline V gene has CDR1 KGHDR and CDR2 SFDVKD. The CDR3 bases are TGTGCCACGAGTGGGGACAGCCTTCCCCGCTCCCTCTACAATGAGCAGTTCTTC. Amino acids: CATSGDSLPRSLYNEQFF.

This chain links TRBV5-1 with TRBJ2-1; D is ambiguous. This CDR3 comprises 16 residues. Germline V lookup: CDR1 SGHRS, CDR2 YFSETQ. V gave up 4 bases and J gave up 3 bases, with 17 bases separating them. The CDR3 bases are TGCGCCAGCAGCCCTTCCGGAGAGTTTGACTACAATGAGCAGTTCTTC. Translation: CASSPSGEFDYNEQFF.

The CDR3, as DNA: TGTGCCACCGGACAGGGGGCCACTGAAGCTTTCTTT. Amino acids: CATGQGATEAFF. The gene calls are TRBV19 and TRBJ1-1, with TRBD1 identical over 11 bases. In germline, CDR1 is LNHDA, CDR2 SQIVND (reference sequence). CDR3 length: 12 amino acids. With 10 bases clipped from V and 4 bases from J, the junction kept 2 bases outside the gene matches. The full variable domain, its missing parts supplied by reference TRBV19 and TRBJ1-1, is DGGITQSPKYLFRKEGQNVTLSCEQNLNHDAMYWYRQDPGQGLRLIYYSQIVNDFQKGDIAEGYSVSREKKESFPLTVTSAQKNPTAFYLCATGQGATEAFFGQGTRLTVV.

The chain has TRBV7-2 and TRBJ1-1; D gene unclear. V lost 3 bases to trimming and J lost 5 bases, with 13 bases between them. The CDR3 length is 14 residues. CDR1 and CDR2 (germline): SGHTA, FQGNSA. The CDR3 loop is CASSFAAYGTEAFF. CDR3 in DNA: TGTGCCAGCAGCTTTGCGGCCTACGGGACTGAAGCTTTCTTT.